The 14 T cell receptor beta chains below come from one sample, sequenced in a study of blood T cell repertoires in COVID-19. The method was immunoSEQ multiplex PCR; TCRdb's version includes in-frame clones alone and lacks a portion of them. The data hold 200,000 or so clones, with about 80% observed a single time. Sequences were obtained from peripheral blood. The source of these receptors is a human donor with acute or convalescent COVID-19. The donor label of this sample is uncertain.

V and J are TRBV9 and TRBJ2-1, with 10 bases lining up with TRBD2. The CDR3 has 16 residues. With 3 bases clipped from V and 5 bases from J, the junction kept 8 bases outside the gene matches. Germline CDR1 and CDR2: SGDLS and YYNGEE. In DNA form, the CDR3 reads TGTGCCAGCAGCGCGAGTACTAGCGGGATGAACAATGAGCAGTTCTTC. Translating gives CASSASTSGMNNEQFF.

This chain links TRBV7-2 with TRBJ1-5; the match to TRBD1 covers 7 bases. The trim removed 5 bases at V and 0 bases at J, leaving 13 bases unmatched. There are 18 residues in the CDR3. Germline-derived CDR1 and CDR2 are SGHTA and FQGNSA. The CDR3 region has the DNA TGTGCCAGCAGCCAAAGGGGACAGACTGGTTATAGCAATCAGCCCCAGCATTTT. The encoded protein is CASSQRGQTGYSNQPQHF.

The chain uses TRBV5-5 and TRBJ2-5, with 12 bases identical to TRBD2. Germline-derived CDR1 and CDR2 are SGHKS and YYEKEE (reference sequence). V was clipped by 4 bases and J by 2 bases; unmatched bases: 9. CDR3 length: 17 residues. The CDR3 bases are TGTGCCAGCAGCGGACGCCCCGGGACTAGCGGGCAAGAGACCCAGTACTTC. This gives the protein CASSGRPGTSGQETQYF.

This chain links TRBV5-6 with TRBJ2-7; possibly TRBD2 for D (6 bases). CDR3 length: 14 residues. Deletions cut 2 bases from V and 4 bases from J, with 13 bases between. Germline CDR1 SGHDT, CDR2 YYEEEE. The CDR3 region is CASSLGGTLYEQYF. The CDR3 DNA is TGTGCCAGCAGCTTAGGAGGGACGTTATACGAGCAGTACTTC.

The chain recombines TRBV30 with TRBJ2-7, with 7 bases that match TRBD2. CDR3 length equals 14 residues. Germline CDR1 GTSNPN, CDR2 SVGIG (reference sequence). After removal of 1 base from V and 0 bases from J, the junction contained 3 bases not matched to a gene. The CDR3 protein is CAWSGGGISYEQYF. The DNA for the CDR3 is TGTGCCTGGAGTGGGGGGGGGATCTCCTACGAGCAGTACTTC.

Here the CDR3 DNA reads TGCAGCGTTGGCCTCGAGGATGAGCAGTTCTTC. Residues: CSVGLEDEQFF. The rearrangement uses TRBV29-1 and TRBJ2-1; D is unresolved. Germline CDR1 and CDR2: SQVTM and ANQGSEA. CDR3 length equals 11 residues. V was clipped by 4 bases and J by 8 bases, with 9 bases between them.

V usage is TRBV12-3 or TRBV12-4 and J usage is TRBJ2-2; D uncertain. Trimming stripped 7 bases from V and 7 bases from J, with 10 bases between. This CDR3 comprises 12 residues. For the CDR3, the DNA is TGTGCCAGCAATTTCCGTAGCGGGGAGCTGTTTTTT. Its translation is CASNFRSGELFF.

In DNA, the CDR3 is TGCGCCAGCAGCCAACGGTTTAGCGAAATTCCGAACACCGGGGAGCTGTTTTTT. Its translation is CASSQRFSEIPNTGELFF. J is TRBJ2-2 and V is TRBV4-3, with D tentatively TRBD2 (5 bases). Trimming took 2 bases from V and 0 from J, leaving 16 bases between them. Germline V gene sequence: CDR1 LGHNA, CDR2 YSLEER. This CDR3 is 18 amino acids long.

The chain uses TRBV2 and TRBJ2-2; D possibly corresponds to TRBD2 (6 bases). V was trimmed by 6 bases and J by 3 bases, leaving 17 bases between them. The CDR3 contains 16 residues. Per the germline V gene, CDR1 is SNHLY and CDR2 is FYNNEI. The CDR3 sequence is CASSLRDPADTGELFF. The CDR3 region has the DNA TGTGCCAGCAGCCTGCGGGACCCCGCGGACACCGGGGAGCTGTTTTTT. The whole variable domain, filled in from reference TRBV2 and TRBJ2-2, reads EPEVTQTPSHQVTQMGQEVILRCVPISNHLYFYWYRQILGQKVEFLVSFYNNEISEKSEIFDDQFSVERPDGSNFTLKIRSTKLEDSAMYFCASSLRDPADTGELFFGEGSRLTVL.

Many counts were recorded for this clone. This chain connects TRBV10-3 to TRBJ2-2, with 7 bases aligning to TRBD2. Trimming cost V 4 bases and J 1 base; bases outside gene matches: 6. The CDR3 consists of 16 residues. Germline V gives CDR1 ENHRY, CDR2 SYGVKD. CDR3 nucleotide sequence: TGTGCCATCAGTGCAGCTAGCGGATTGAACACCGGGGAGCTGTTTTTT. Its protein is CAISAASGLNTGELFF.

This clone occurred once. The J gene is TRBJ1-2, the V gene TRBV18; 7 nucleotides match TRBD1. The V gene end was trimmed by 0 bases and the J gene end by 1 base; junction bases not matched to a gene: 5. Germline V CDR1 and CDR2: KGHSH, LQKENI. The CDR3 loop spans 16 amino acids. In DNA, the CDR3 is TGTGCCAGCTCACCACCGGGGGACAGACTTAACTATGGCTACACCTTC. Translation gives CASSPPGDRLNYGYTF. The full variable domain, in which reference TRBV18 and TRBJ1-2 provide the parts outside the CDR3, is NAGVMQNPRHLVRRRGQEARLRCSPMKGHSHVYWYRQLPEEGLKFMVYLQKENIIDESGMPKERFSAEFPKEGPSILRIQQVVRGDSAAYFCASSPPGDRLNYGYTFGSGTRLTVV.

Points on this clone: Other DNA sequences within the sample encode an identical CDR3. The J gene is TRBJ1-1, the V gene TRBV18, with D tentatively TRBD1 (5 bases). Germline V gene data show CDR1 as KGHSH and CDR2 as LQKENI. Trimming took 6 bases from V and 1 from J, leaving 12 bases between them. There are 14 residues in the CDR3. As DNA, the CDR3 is TGTGCCAGCTCCCCAAACGGGGGGAACACTGAAGCTTTCTTT. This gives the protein CASSPNGGNTEAFF. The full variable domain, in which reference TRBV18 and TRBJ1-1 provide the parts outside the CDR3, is NAGVMQNPRHLVRRRGQEARLRCSPMKGHSHVYWYRQLPEEGLKFMVYLQKENIIDESGMPKERFSAEFPKEGPSILRIQQVVRGDSAAYFCASSPNGGNTEAFFGQGTRLTVV.

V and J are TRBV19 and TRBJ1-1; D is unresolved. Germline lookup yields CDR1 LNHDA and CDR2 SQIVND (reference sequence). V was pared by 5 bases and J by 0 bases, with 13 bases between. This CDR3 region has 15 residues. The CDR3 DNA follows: TGTGCCAGTAGTCGGACGGGAAACATGAACACTGAAGCTTTCTTT. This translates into CASSRTGNMNTEAFF.

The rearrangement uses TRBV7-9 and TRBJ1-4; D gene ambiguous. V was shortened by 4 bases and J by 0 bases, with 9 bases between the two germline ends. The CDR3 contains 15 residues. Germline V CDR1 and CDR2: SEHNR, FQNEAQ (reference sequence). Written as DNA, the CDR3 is TGTGCCAGCAGCTACCGGTCCCCAACTAATGAAAAACTGTTTTTT. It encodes CASSYRSPTNEKLFF.